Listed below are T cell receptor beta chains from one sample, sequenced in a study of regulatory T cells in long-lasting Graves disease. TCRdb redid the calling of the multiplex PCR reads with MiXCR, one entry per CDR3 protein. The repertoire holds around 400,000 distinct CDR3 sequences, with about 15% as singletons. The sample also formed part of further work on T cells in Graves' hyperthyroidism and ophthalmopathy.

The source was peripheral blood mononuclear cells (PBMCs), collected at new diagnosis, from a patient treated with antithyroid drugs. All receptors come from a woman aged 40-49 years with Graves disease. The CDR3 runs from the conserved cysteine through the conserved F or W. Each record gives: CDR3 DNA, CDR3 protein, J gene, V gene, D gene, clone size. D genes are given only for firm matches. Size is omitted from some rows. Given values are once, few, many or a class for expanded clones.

CDR3 DNA: TGTGCCAGCAGCCAAGGAACCTCTACCGGAGGCTACACCTTC
CDR3 protein: CASSQGTSTGGYTF
J gene: TRBJ1-2
V gene: TRBV3-1
D gene: -
clone size: many

CDR3 DNA: TGCAGCGTTGTTACACGAGAGGCCGGGGAGCTGTTTTTT
CDR3 protein: CSVVTREAGELFF
J gene: TRBJ2-2
V gene: TRBV29-1
D gene: -
clone size: -

CDR3 DNA: TGTGCCAGCAGCCAAGCGTGGAGTGATCAGCCCCAGCATTTT
CDR3 protein: CASSQAWSDQPQHF
J gene: TRBJ1-5
V gene: TRBV3-1
D gene: -
clone size: -

CDR3 DNA: TGTGCCAGCAGTTTTGTAGGGTATGAGCAGTACTTC
CDR3 protein: CASSFVGYEQYF
J gene: TRBJ2-7
V gene: TRBV28
D gene: -
clone size: many

CDR3 DNA: TGCAGCGTCCCCGGACTAGCGGGTTACAATGAGCAGTTCTTC
CDR3 protein: CSVPGLAGYNEQFF
J gene: TRBJ2-1
V gene: TRBV29-1
D gene: TRBD2
clone size: -

CDR3 DNA: TGTGCCAGCAGCGAGACCATGACAGAAAAAGCTTTCTTT
CDR3 protein: CASSETMTEKAFF
J gene: TRBJ1-1
V gene: TRBV5-5
D gene: -
clone size: many

CDR3 DNA: TGTGCCAGCAGCCGTACAACAGGGTTGGGCAATCAGCCCCAGCATTTT
CDR3 protein: CASSRTTGLGNQPQHF
J gene: TRBJ1-5
V gene: TRBV3-1
D gene: -
clone size: -

CDR3 DNA: TGTGCCAGCAGCGTGGGACTAGCGGGAGGCGCTGAGCAGTTCTTC
CDR3 protein: CASSVGLAGGAEQFF
J gene: TRBJ2-1
V gene: TRBV7-6
D gene: TRBD2
clone size: -

CDR3 DNA: TGTGCCAGCAGCTTGCCAGGAGGTGATAGCTCCTACGAGCAGTACTTC
CDR3 protein: CASSLPGGDSSYEQYF
J gene: TRBJ2-7
V gene: TRBV5-4
D gene: -
clone size: many

CDR3 DNA: TGTGCCAGCAGCCTAACCGGCCACAGACTAGCGGGAGACACAGATACGCAGTATTTT
CDR3 protein: CASSLTGHRLAGDTDTQYF
J gene: TRBJ2-3
V gene: TRBV7-2
D gene: TRBD2
clone size: many

CDR3 DNA: TGTGCCAGCATGGGGTCAACCTCCTACAATGAGCAGTTCTTC
CDR3 protein: CASMGSTSYNEQFF
J gene: TRBJ2-1
V gene: TRBV7-9
D gene: -
clone size: many

CDR3 DNA: TGTGCCAGCAGGGTGGGTAGGGGGACATACAATGAGCAGTTCTTC
CDR3 protein: CASRVGRGTYNEQFF
J gene: TRBJ2-1
V gene: TRBV28
D gene: -
clone size: many

CDR3 DNA: TGTGCCAGCTCACCACGTAGCGGGGTAAATGAGCAGTTCTTC
CDR3 protein: CASSPRSGVNEQFF
J gene: TRBJ2-1
V gene: TRBV18
D gene: TRBD2
clone size: -

CDR3 DNA: TGTGCCATCAGTGATAGCGGGAGCACAGATACGCAGTATTTT
CDR3 protein: CAISDSGSTDTQYF
J gene: TRBJ2-3
V gene: TRBV10-3
D gene: TRBD2
clone size: few

CDR3 DNA: TGTGCCAGCTCAGACGGGACTAGCGGAAACAATGAGCAGTTCTTC
CDR3 protein: CASSDGTSGNNEQFF
J gene: TRBJ2-1
V gene: TRBV12-3/TRBV12-4
D gene: TRBD2
clone size: many

CDR3 DNA: TGTGCCATCAGTGTAGGGACTAGCGGCCTCACCAAGCAGTTCTTC
CDR3 protein: CAISVGTSGLTKQFF
J gene: TRBJ2-1
V gene: TRBV10-3
D gene: TRBD2
clone size: many

CDR3 DNA: TGTGCCAGCAGCAGGGCCGGAGGGACCCAGTACTTC
CDR3 protein: CASSRAGGTQYF
J gene: TRBJ2-5
V gene: TRBV6-1
D gene: -
clone size: -